What follows are 5 T cell receptor beta chains derived from one specimen sequenced in a study of blood T cell repertoires in COVID-19. The method was immunoSEQ multiplex PCR; TCRdb's version includes in-frame clones alone and lacks a portion of them. The sample yields 150,000 or so clones, roughly 84% seen once. The sample taken for sequencing was PBMCs or T cells enriched from blood (not recorded which). These receptors were taken from a woman aged 50 to 65 who had recovered from COVID-19.

The J gene is TRBJ1-1, the V gene TRBV4-2; D gene uncertain. V lost 4 bases to trimming and J lost 3 bases, with 12 bases between them. From germline, CDR1 is LGHNA and CDR2 YNFKEQ. The CDR3 has 14 amino acids. CDR3 sequence reads: CASSPAVEYTEAFF. DNA of the CDR3: TGTGCCAGCAGCCCGGCGGTAGAATACACTGAAGCTTTCTTT.

The rearrangement links TRBV19 to TRBJ1-2; D perhaps matches TRBD1 (6 bases). Germline values: CDR1 LNHDA, CDR2 SQIVND (reference sequence). Trimming left V 4 bases short and J 4 bases short, with 10 bases between. The CDR3 is 13 amino acids. The CDR3 DNA reads as TGTGCCAGTAGTACACAGGGCGGCTATGGCTACACCTTC. Protein sequence: CASSTQGGYGYTF. The entire variable domain, with the rest obtained from reference TRBV19 and TRBJ1-2, is as follows: DGGITQSPKYLFRKEGQNVTLSCEQNLNHDAMYWYRQDPGQGLRLIYYSQIVNDFQKGDIAEGYSVSREKKESFPLTVTSAQKNPTAFYLCASSTQGGYGYTFGSGTRLTVV.

The CDR3 bases are TGTGCCAGCGCCCTGGGCCTGGGAGGGGTTACCTACGAGCAGTACTTC. Translating gives CASALGLGGVTYEQYF. This chain links TRBV5-6 with TRBJ2-7; 7 positions match TRBD2. The CDR3 runs to 16 residues. The V gene's germline CDR1 is SGHDT and CDR2 YYEEEE. V lost 7 bases and J lost 2; bases outside the gene matches: 15.

The chain couples TRBV10-3 to TRBJ2-1; TRBD1 agrees at 10 bases. The germline V gene encodes CDR1 ENHRY and CDR2 SYGVKD. CDR3 length equals 18 residues. J was trimmed by 2 bases and V by 4 bases; bases with no gene match: 11. CDR3 coding DNA: TGTGCCATCAGTGGTGGGACAGGGGTGTTGAAGGCCTACAATGAGCAGTTCTTC. It encodes CAISGGTGVLKAYNEQFF.

The chain uses TRBV30 and TRBJ2-1, with D possibly matching TRBD1 (6 bases). Trimming stripped 3 bases from V and 5 bases from J, with 8 bases between. The germline gives CDR1 GTSNPN, CDR2 SVGIG (reference sequence). CDR3 length: 12 residues. The DNA for the CDR3 is TGTGCCTGGAGGGCAGGGGACAATGAGCAGTTCTTC. Translated, it gives CAWRAGDNEQFF.